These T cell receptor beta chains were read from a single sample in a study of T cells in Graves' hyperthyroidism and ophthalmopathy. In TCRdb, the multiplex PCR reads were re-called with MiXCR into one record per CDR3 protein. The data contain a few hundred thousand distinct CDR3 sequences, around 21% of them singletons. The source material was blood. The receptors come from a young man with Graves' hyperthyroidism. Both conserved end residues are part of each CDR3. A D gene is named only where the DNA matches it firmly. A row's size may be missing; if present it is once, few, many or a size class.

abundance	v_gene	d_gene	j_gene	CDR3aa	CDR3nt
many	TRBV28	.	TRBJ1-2	CASRTFDTNYGYTF	TGTGCCAGCAGGACTTTCGACACAAACTATGGCTACACCTTC
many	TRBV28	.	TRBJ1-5	CASSSGGKFNQPQHF	TGTGCCAGCAGTTCAGGCGGGAAGTTTAATCAGCCCCAGCATTTT
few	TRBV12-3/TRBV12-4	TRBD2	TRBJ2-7	CASRLAGEREQYF	TGTGCCAGCAGGCTAGCGGGAGAGCGCGAGCAGTACTTC
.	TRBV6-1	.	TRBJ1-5	CASSEYLLGGSQPQHF	TGTGCCAGCAGTGAATACCTTTTGGGGGGCAGTCAGCCCCAGCATTTT
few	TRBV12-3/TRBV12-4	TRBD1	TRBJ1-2	CASSFRQGSGYTF	TGTGCCAGCAGTTTCCGACAGGGCAGTGGCTACACCTTC
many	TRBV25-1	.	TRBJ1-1	CASSEPSRNTEAFF	TGTGCCAGCAGTGAGCCGTCCCGGAACACTGAAGCTTTCTTT
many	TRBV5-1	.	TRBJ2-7	CASSPTGFAYEQYF	TGCGCCAGCAGCCCAACAGGTTTCGCCTACGAGCAGTACTTC
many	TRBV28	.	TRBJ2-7	CASSRSEGYEQYF	TGTGCCAGCAGCCGCTCGGAGGGGTACGAGCAGTACTTC
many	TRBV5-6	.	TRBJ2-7	CASSSSWGLHYEQYF	TGTGCCAGCAGCTCATCCTGGGGACTTCATTACGAGCAGTACTTC
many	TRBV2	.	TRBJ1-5	CASKGGRVSSNQPQHF	TGTGCCAGCAAGGGGGGGCGCGTCTCTAGCAATCAGCCCCAGCATTTT
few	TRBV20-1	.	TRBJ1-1	CSARDSANTEAFF	TGCAGTGCTAGAGATTCGGCTAACACTGAAGCTTTCTTT